This record concerns one TCR beta chain sequence. This clonotype was detected a few times. Its specific antigen is unknown. Per-base quality was not reported, and no clone a single base away is much larger than it. The sample is drawn from a study of response to subunit inactivated influenza vaccine (dated 2018 in TCRdb). At the level of the whole study: Deep quantitative T cell receptor repertoire profiling was used in the study to track responses to a trivalent subunit inactivated influenza vaccine.

Overall study results and their limits: According to the authors, only a limited number of new T cells may be recruited by each seasonal influenza vaccination.

The protocol used for the library was RT-PCR. The run used an Illumina HiSeq 2500. Using fastp at Q25 and MiXCR, TCRdb reprocessed the public reads and kept productive beta chains. Rows are unified per CDR3 protein, each entry keeping the most common DNA and genes. This sample gives hundreds of thousands of distinct CDR3 sequences in total; 7.6% of them show up just once. The ten most abundant clones make up 10% to 15% of the sample. The germline V gene provides CDR1 MNHNS and CDR2 SASEGT. Including cysteine and phenylalanine, the CDR3 has 15 amino acids. The read is trimmed to its CDR3 DNA, 45 bases read in frame from base 1. At the junction V is shortened by 6 bases and J by 5 bases; bases outside the gene matches: 7.

This sample comprised PBMCs from blood, obtained about 23 months after vaccination. Recombination connected TRBV6-1 to TRBJ2-2; the central 9 bases match TRBD1. The sequence derives from a man aged 50-75 years who received an inactivated influenza vaccine. Donor details come from another sample of the same person, matched by shared clones. This receptor carries the CDR3 CASRSTGGRTGELFF. The DNA is TGTGCCAGCAGAAGCACAGGGGGCCGGACCGGGGAGCTGTTTTTT.